One and the same sample provided the 10 T cell receptor beta chains below, sequenced in a study of type 1 and type 2 diabetes patients. Amplification started from genomic DNA. The TCR beta CDR3 region was amplified using 30 forward and 13 reverse primers. TCRdb analysed the multiplex PCR reads with MiXCR anew, one entry per CDR3 protein. Of fewer than 350,000 distinct CDR3 sequences in the sample, more than 40% were seen once. The sample comprised peripheral blood mononuclear cells (PBMCs). The receptors stem from a man aged 18 to 35 with type 2 diabetes.

The chain is built from TRBV19 and TRBJ2-5; the D is unclear. The V end lost 0 bases, the J end lost 1 base, and 6 bases lay between the germline ends. CDR1 is LNHDA and CDR2 is SQIVND in the germline V gene (reference sequence). CDR3 size: 14 residues. Written as DNA, the CDR3 is TGTGCCAGTAGTATAGATGGAGTCCAAGAGACCCAGTACTTC. Translation: CASSIDGVQETQYF.

The chain combines TRBV7-6 with TRBJ2-5; TRBD2 aligns across 13 bases. Near its end, the DNA agrees better with TRBJ2-1, so the J call may be wrong. Germline CDR1 and CDR2: SGHVS and FNYEAQ. The CDR3 length is 15 residues. This chain's CDR3 is CASRPLAGGDNEQFF. The CDR3 nucleotides are TGTGCCAGCAGACCACTAGCGGGAGGGGACAATGAGCAGTTCTTC.

In the case of this clonotype: Just one base apart from a much larger clone, this may be a read error. V gene TRBV2 combines with J gene TRBJ2-7; the D gene is possibly TRBD1 (6 bases). This CDR3 has 13 amino acids. Per the germline V gene, CDR1 is SNHLY and CDR2 is FYNNEI. Trimming took 6 bases from V and 6 from J, leaving 15 bases between them. The CDR3 DNA sequence: TGTGCCAGCAGCTATCTATACAGGGCCGAGCAGTACTTC. Translated, it gives CASSYLYRAEQYF.

On this clonotype itself: Germline is not matched at one junction end, which may reflect a read error. This chain connects TRBV10-2 to TRBJ1-1, with TRBD1 identical over 9 bases. CDR3 size: 16 residues. Germline CDR1 WSHSY, CDR2 SAAADI. Written as DNA, the CDR3 is TGTGCCAGCAGCAGAGAACTGACAGGGGGGAACACTGAAGCTTTCTTT. Translated, it gives CASSRELTGGNTEAFF.

The J gene is TRBJ1-1, the V gene TRBV2; D is perhaps TRBD1 (6 bases). CDR1 is SNHLY and CDR2 is FYNNEI in the germline V gene. This CDR3 has 12 amino acids. The germline V and J ends were trimmed by 8 bases and 8 bases, with 15 bases remaining between them. CDR3 loop: CASSLGAWEAFF. In DNA, the CDR3 is TGTGCCAGCTCGTTGGGGGCCTGGGAAGCTTTCTTT.

This chain links TRBV19 with TRBJ2-7; D gene uncertain. The CDR3 spans 12 residues. The germline V gene encodes CDR1 LNHDA and CDR2 SQIVND (reference sequence). V shed 5 bases and J shed 6 bases, with 11 bases lying between them. The CDR3 protein is CASSAVLGEQYF. The CDR3 DNA follows: TGTGCCAGTAGTGCGGTCCTGGGCGAGCAGTACTTC. Combining the CDR3 with reference TRBV19 and TRBJ2-7 gives the whole variable domain DGGITQSPKYLFRKEGQNVTLSCEQNLNHDAMYWYRQDPGQGLRLIYYSQIVNDFQKGDIAEGYSVSREKKESFPLTVTSAQKNPTAFYLCASSAVLGEQYFGPGTRLTVT.

This clonotype was recorded at least ten times. The V and J genes are TRBV10-1 and TRBJ2-7, with D possibly being TRBD1 or TRBD2 (5 bases each). From germline, CDR1 is WNHNN and CDR2 SYGVQD (reference sequence). The CDR3 runs to 13 residues. Trimming took 2 bases from V and 5 from J, leaving 10 bases between them. The CDR3 DNA is TGCGCCAGCAGTGAGCGGCAGGGAGACGAGCAGTACTTC. This encodes CASSERQGDEQYF.

The rearrangement joins TRBV19 to TRBJ2-2, with D tentatively TRBD1 (5 bases). Trimming left V 5 bases short and J 4 bases short, with 14 bases between. The CDR3 covers 15 residues. Germline assignment: CDR1 LNHDA and CDR2 SQIVND (reference sequence). The CDR3 loop is CASSRQGGGTGELFF. CDR3 DNA sequence: TGTGCCAGTAGTCGGCAGGGCGGTGGCACCGGGGAGCTGTTTTTT.

About this clonotype itself: The junction differs from germline at one of its ends, possibly a read error. This sequence joins TRBV13 and TRBJ2-7, with D perhaps TRBD1 or TRBD2 (5 bases each). Looked up from germline, CDR1 is PRHDT and CDR2 is FYEKMQ (reference sequence). This CDR3 spans 15 amino acids. The CDR3 region has the DNA TGCGCCAGCAGTGAGTCGGTGGGACCCCCATACGAGCAGTACTTC. It codes for CASSESVGPPYEQYF.

The chain employs TRBV30 and TRBJ1-1; the D is unclear. The CDR3 covers 15 residues. Looked up from germline, CDR1 is GTSNPN and CDR2 is SVGIG (reference sequence). The V and J ends lost 0 bases and 6 bases respectively, with 17 bases between them. CDR3 sequence (DNA): TGTGCCTGGAGTGTAAGAATCTCTGTATTGCCTGAAGCTTTCTTT. Its protein is CAWSVRISVLPEAFF.